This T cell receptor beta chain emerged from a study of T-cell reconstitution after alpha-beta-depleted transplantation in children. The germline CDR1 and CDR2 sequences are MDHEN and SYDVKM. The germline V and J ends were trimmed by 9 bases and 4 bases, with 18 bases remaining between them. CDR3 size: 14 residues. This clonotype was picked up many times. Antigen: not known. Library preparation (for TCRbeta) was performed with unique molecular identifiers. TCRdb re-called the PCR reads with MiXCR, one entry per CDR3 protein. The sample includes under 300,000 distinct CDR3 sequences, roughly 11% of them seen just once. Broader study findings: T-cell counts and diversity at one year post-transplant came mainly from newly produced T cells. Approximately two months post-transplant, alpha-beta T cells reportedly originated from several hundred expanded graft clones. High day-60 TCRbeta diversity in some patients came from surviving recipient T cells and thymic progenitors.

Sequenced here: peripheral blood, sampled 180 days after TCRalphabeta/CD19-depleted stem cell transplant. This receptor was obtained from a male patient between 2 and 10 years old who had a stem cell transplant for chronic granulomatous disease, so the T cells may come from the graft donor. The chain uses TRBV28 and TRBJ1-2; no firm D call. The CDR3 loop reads CASHPVLSGYGYTF. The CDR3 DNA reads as TGTGCCAGTCACCCGGTCCTCAGCGGCTATGGCTACACCTTC.